The sequence of this TCR beta chain was determined in a study of regulatory T cells in long-lasting Graves disease (dated by TCRdb to the early 2020s). For context, the study as a whole: Antithyroid drugs had been taken for less than 3 months by newly diagnosed Graves' disease patients. Persistent Graves' disease patients were compared with newly diagnosed Graves' disease patients by peripheral blood TCR sequencing and RNA sequencing. The study was conducted in China and was registered as a clinical trial. TCR sequencing covered about 13 persistent and roughly 20 newly diagnosed Graves' disease patients, about 35 samples in total.

To prepare the library, multiplex PCR was applied. Instrument on record: Illumina HiSeq 4000. TCR beta libraries were built with iRepertoire HTBI primers and Arm-PCR amplification of CDR3 regions. Before sequencing, the PCR products underwent gel purification. On the authors' methods: Gene usage analysis of CDR3 amino acid clonotypes used the approximately 62 TRBV and some 13 TRBJ segments found across samples. COPE and FqMerger were used to merge the filtered high-quality paired reads into contigs. Contigs were aligned with BLAST to IMGT TRBV, TRBD and TRBJ reference genes, and CDR3 was defined per IMGT. Clonotypes above 0.1% frequency were classified as highly expanded clones. Repertoire diversity was measured by Shannon entropy, and V-J evenness by the Gini coefficient. Clonotypes shared by more than one individual were considered public. TCRdb redid the processing of the public reads, applying fastp at Q25 and MiXCR, and retained in-frame beta chains. Merged by CDR3 protein, the rows form single entries marked with the most common genes and DNA. It is TCRdb's table, rather than the study itself, that gives the V and J calls and clone size. The sample records under 300,000 distinct CDR3 sequences, roughly 21% of which are singletons. Approximately 15% of the sample is taken by the ten largest.

Measured from the cysteine to the phenylalanine, the CDR3 is 14 residues long. Just CDR3 DNA is preserved here, 42 bases in frame from base 1. Relative to germline, V is 5 bases shorter and J is 8 bases shorter, with 13 bases between their ends. The germline V gene (reference sequence) sets CDR1 to LNHDA and CDR2 to SQIVND. This clonotype was recorded many times. Which antigen it targets is not known. Nothing much larger sits one base from this clone, and base qualities are not available. What the work shows at the level of the full study, not this receptor alone: Persistent disease showed preferential use of TRBV28, TRBJ1-2 and TRBJ2-5, whereas newly diagnosed disease favored TRBV20-1 and TRBJ2-1. Only the TCR beta chain was sequenced and analyzed. As a limitation, the authors acknowledged that the small sample size may reduce accuracy. Compared with newly diagnosed patients, patients with persistent Graves' disease had lower TCR Shannon entropy and fewer highly expanded clones, which suggests clonal expansion. Persistent patients shared more public clonotypes among themselves (fewer than 3,000) than newly diagnosed patients did (over 900). Because the primary lesion, thyroid tissue, could not be accessed, the study looked at peripheral blood alone.

In light of the paper, this sample's time point label describes: newly diagnosed GD, antithyroid drugs for less than 3 months. For both TCR sequencing and RNA sequencing, RNA was extracted from PBMCs using TRIzol. Graves' disease was diagnosed according to American Thyroid Association guidelines. Recruitment of patients was carried out at an endocrinology department in Xi'an, China. From each patient, roughly 9 milliliters of peripheral blood was collected into an EDTA anticoagulant tube. PBMCs were isolated by Ficoll Paque Plus density gradient separation without further T cell sorting. An Agilent 2100 Bioanalyzer and agarose gel were used to check RNA quality, while a NanoDrop 2000 measured RNA concentration.

The sequenced sample was peripheral blood mononuclear cells (PBMCs), obtained at new diagnosis, from a patient treated with antithyroid drugs. The rearrangement joined TRBV19 to TRBJ1-6, with TRBD1 as a weak D call on 6 bases. The receptor's source is a female donor with Graves disease. The bases are TGTGCCAGTAGTCCGGACAGTACCGATTCACCCCTCCACTTT. This is translated as CASSPDSTDSPLHF.